The clone carrying this T cell receptor beta chain has more than one count but fewer than ten. Its specificity is not known. CDR1 MGHRA and CDR2 YSYEKL come from the germline V gene. Trimming took 1 base from V and 1 from J, leaving 10 bases between them. This CDR3 is built from 15 residues. Graves' hyperthyroidism was deemed stable absent ophthalmopathy progression within 18 months. The data are from a study of T cells in Graves' hyperthyroidism and ophthalmopathy. The source material, RNA transcripts, was used to amplify TCR beta CDR3 regions. In the first-round RT-PCR of the TCR CDR3, the HTBI primer set was used. TCRdb reprocessed the multiplex PCR reads with MiXCR, giving one entry per CDR3 protein. The data show some 200,000 distinct CDR3 sequences, 17% seen once. Broader study findings: Clonotypes that were expanded in thyroid above 0.001 mostly appeared in blood too. It was a median about 6.5 months before onset that the model predicted ophthalmopathy.

This TCR was sampled from a woman in her fifties or sixties with Graves' hyperthyroidism. What was sequenced was blood. The chain joins TRBV4-1 to TRBJ2-5, with D possibly TRBD2 on 6 matching bases. The chain's CDR3 is CASSQGRRGQETQYF. In DNA form, the CDR3 reads TGCGCCAGCAGCCAAGGACGGCGGGGCCAAGAGACCCAGTACTTC.